Presented here are 24 T cell receptor beta chains from one specimen sequenced in a study of memory CD4+ T cells and cytomegalovirus serostatus (dated by TCRdb to the late 2010s). Libraries were constructed by the immunoSEQ multiplex PCR assay. TCRdb took this table from immuneACCESS and kept in-frame rearrangements with V and J called. Such tables lack part of the clones; where checked against another copy, unresolved V genes explain under half of the gap, and the rest is unexplained. Counted in this sample were some 64,000 clones; around four fifths of them appeared once. The top ten hold about 0.88% of the sample. Single viable CD3+CD4+CD8-CD45RO+ cells were sorted as memory CD4+ T cells on a FACSAria II. Sequencing was carried out using memory CD4+ T cells from blood. These receptor sequences come from an adult in good health and CMV-seronegative.

The rearrangement uses TRBV14 and TRBJ2-1; 9 nucleotides align to TRBD1. Germline V gene lookup returns CDR1 SGHDN and CDR2 FVKESK. The CDR3 length is 15 residues. V was pared by 5 bases and J by 13 bases, with 15 bases of the junction left unmatched. The CDR3 bases are TGTGCCAGCAGCAAACCGGGACAGGGACGCAATGGTCAGTTCTTC. Its translation: CASSKPGQGRNGQFF. Looking up the rest from reference TRBV14 and TRBJ2-1 gives the full variable domain: EAGVTQFPSHSVIEKGQTVTLRCDPISGHDNLYWYRRVMGKEIKFLLHFVKESKQDESGMPNNRFLAERTGGTYSTLKVQPAELEDSGVYFCASSKPGQGRNGQFFGPGTRLTVL.

The chain is built from TRBV10-1 and TRBJ1-5, with D tentatively TRBD1 (6 bases). The V and J ends lost 0 bases and 3 bases respectively, with 12 bases between them. The germline V gene has CDR1 WNHNN and CDR2 SYGVQD (reference sequence). The CDR3 spans 16 residues. The CDR3, as DNA: TGCGCCAGCAGTGAGTCGAAACAGGGAGTCAATCAGCCCCAGCATTTT. Protein product: CASSESKQGVNQPQHF.

The CDR3 sequence: CASISGVGGGYTF. CDR3 DNA: TGTGCCAGCATTTCTGGAGTTGGAGGGGGCTACACCTTC. This rearrangement joins TRBV2 to TRBJ1-2; D is ambiguous. Germline V CDR1 and CDR2: SNHLY, FYNNEI. CDR3 length equals 13 residues. V was pared by 7 bases and J by 8 bases, with 17 bases between.

The chain is built from TRBV2 and TRBJ1-5; D ambiguous. Trimming stripped 6 bases from V and 0 bases from J, with 9 bases between. This CDR3 has 14 residues. Germline CDR1 is SNHLY and CDR2 is FYNNEI. The CDR3 protein is CASRRDGSNQPQHF. In DNA form, the CDR3 reads TGTGCCAGCAGGAGAGACGGTAGCAATCAGCCCCAGCATTTT. The full variable domain, with the rest looked up from reference TRBV2 and TRBJ1-5, is EPEVTQTPSHQVTQMGQEVILRCVPISNHLYFYWYRQILGQKVEFLVSFYNNEISEKSEIFDDQFSVERPDGSNFTLKIRSTKLEDSAMYFCASRRDGSNQPQHFGDGTRLSIL.

This chain joins TRBV10-3 and TRBJ2-7; unclear D gene. Trimming pared 4 bases from V and 0 bases from J, leaving 10 bases between. The germline V gene has CDR1 ENHRY and CDR2 SYGVKD. The CDR3 has 14 residues. CDR3 sequence: CAISGTVSSYEQYF. CDR3 nucleotide sequence: TGTGCCATCAGTGGGACGGTCAGCTCCTACGAGCAGTACTTC.

In its sample, this clone was seen a few times. This chain uses TRBV29-1 with TRBJ2-1, with 9 positions matching TRBD1. CDR1 is SQVTM, CDR2 ANQGSEA, per germline. With 7 bases clipped from V and 0 bases from J, the junction kept 10 bases outside the gene matches. The CDR3 consists of 16 residues. The CDR3 is CSGEVGTGSSYNEQFF. For the CDR3, the DNA is TGCAGCGGGGAGGTTGGGACAGGGTCCTCCTACAATGAGCAGTTCTTC.

The chain carries TRBV5-4 and TRBJ1-5; D may be TRBD1 (5 bases). The V end was cut by 4 bases, the J end by 6 bases, with 11 bases between. The CDR3 is made up of 13 amino acids. The V gene's germline CDR1 is SGHNT and CDR2 YYREEE (reference sequence). CDR3 DNA: TGTGCCAGCAGCCTGGGGGGGGGTCAGCCCCAGCATTTT. Its protein product is CASSLGGGQPQHF.

This chain links TRBV28 with TRBJ2-1; 10 nucleotides align to TRBD1. The CDR3 is 16 residues long. V lost 6 bases to trimming and J lost 8 bases; unmatched junction nucleotides: 13. Germline-derived CDR1 and CDR2 are MDHEN and SYDVKM. CDR3 bases: TGTGCCAGCAGCCTCCCCGGGACAGGGGATCGCGATGAGCAGTTCTTC. Translation gives CASSLPGTGDRDEQFF.

V is TRBV5-5 and J is TRBJ1-3, with 8 bases identical to TRBD1. Germline loops: CDR1 SGHKS, CDR2 YYEKEE (reference sequence). V lost 0 bases to trimming and J lost 3 bases; unmatched junction nucleotides: 2. The CDR3 runs 15 residues. The CDR3 bases are TGTGCCAGCAGCTTGGCCAGGGGGCTTGGAAACACCATATATTTT. The encoded protein is CASSLARGLGNTIYF. The whole variable domain, filled in from reference TRBV5-5 and TRBJ1-3, reads DAGVTQSPTHLIKTRGQQVTLRCSPISGHKSVSWYQQVLGQGPQFIFQYYEKEERGRGNFPDRFSARQFPNYSSELNVNALLLGDSALYLCASSLARGLGNTIYFGEGSWLTVV.

The V and J genes are TRBV2 and TRBJ2-1; possibly TRBD2 for D (5 bases). Germline loops: CDR1 SNHLY, CDR2 FYNNEI. The CDR3 has 14 amino acids. V dropped 3 bases and J dropped 9 bases, with 15 bases sitting between them. The CDR3 DNA reads TGTGCCAGCAGTGATCTAACTAGTGTTGGTGAGCAGTTCTTC. Amino acids: CASSDLTSVGEQFF.

J is TRBJ1-3 and V is TRBV4-1; 9 positions match TRBD1. The CDR3 loop spans 17 amino acids. V lost 4 bases to trimming and J lost 3 bases; unmatched junction nucleotides: 10. Germline loops: CDR1 MGHRA, CDR2 YSYEKL. CDR3 nucleotides: TGCGCCAGCAGCCCACACGAGGGGACAGGGCGTGGAAACACCATATATTTT. The encoded protein is CASSPHEGTGRGNTIYF.

CDR3 sequence reads: CASSTRVGTETQYF. The CDR3 coding sequence is TGTGCCAGTAGTACTCGGGTCGGGACGGAGACCCAGTACTTC. The genes are TRBV19 and TRBJ2-5; the D gene could be TRBD1 or TRBD2 (5 bases each). The germline CDR1 and CDR2 sequences are LNHDA and SQIVND (reference sequence). Trimming pared 4 bases from V and 5 bases from J, leaving 14 bases between. This CDR3 contains 14 residues.

This chain connects TRBV5-1 to TRBJ2-6; D unclear. With 0 bases removed from V and 0 bases from J, the gap between germline ends came to 16 bases. CDR1 is SGHRS and CDR2 is YFSETQ in the germline V gene. The CDR3 loop spans 19 amino acids. The CDR3 loop is CASSLVGADGPSGANVLTF. The CDR3 nucleotides read TGCGCCAGCAGCTTGGTTGGCGCCGACGGGCCCTCTGGGGCCAACGTCCTGACTTTC.

This clone was seen a handful of times. V is TRBV7-9 and J is TRBJ1-1; the D is unclear. CDR3 length: 13 amino acids. Germline CDR1 SEHNR, CDR2 FQNEAQ (reference sequence). V was cut by 5 bases and J by 5 bases, with 12 bases left in between. CDR3 DNA sequence: TGTGCCAGCAGCCGGACTGACCGGACTGAAGCTTTCTTT. It translates to CASSRTDRTEAFF.

Comment on this clone: Other DNA sequences within the sample encode an identical CDR3. J is TRBJ2-1 and V is TRBV30; D is possibly TRBD2 (6 bases). Germline assignment: CDR1 GTSNPN and CDR2 SVGIG (reference sequence). V lost 0 bases and J lost 4, with 16 bases in between. The CDR3 contains 16 residues. CDR3 in amino acids: CAWSVTGLSSYNEQFF. CDR3 nucleotide sequence: TGTGCCTGGAGTGTAACGGGACTGAGCTCTTACAATGAGCAGTTCTTC.

V gene TRBV11-2 combines with J gene TRBJ1-1; 10 bases line up with TRBD1. CDR3 length: 17 residues. Germline trimming cut 4 bases from V and 0 bases from J; bases unmatched to any gene: 8. CDR1 and CDR2 (germline): SGHAT, FQNNGV. CDR3 residues: CASSSGQGISMNTEAFF. In DNA, the CDR3 is TGTGCCAGCAGCTCGGGACAGGGGATTTCCATGAACACTGAAGCTTTCTTT.

The CDR3 reads CASSLFSAGVNTEAFF. Written as DNA, the CDR3 is TGTGCCAGCAGTTTATTCAGTGCAGGGGTGAACACTGAAGCTTTCTTT. V and J are TRBV27 and TRBJ1-1, with D perhaps matching TRBD1 (6 bases). V gave up 1 base and J gave up 0 bases, with 12 bases separating them. This CDR3 is 16 amino acids long. The germline CDR1 and CDR2 sequences are MNHEY and SMNVEV (reference sequence).

The chain is built from TRBV6-6 and TRBJ1-4, with D uncertain. This CDR3 comprises 14 residues. Germline CDR1 is MNHNY and CDR2 is SVGAGI (reference sequence). The V end lost 4 bases, the J end lost 4 bases, and 10 bases lay between the germline ends. CDR3 DNA: TGTGCCAGCAGTTTTCGGAGGGATAATGAAAAACTGTTTTTT. Its protein is CASSFRRDNEKLFF.

This chain joins TRBV6-1 and TRBJ2-2; TRBD1 agrees at 8 bases. The junction had 5 bases not matched to a gene; V was cut back by 7 bases and J by 1 base. There are 15 residues in the CDR3. The germline V gene has CDR1 MNHNS and CDR2 SASEGT. Here the CDR3 reads CASMRQGRNTGELFF. The CDR3 DNA reads as TGTGCCAGCATGCGACAGGGGCGGAACACCGGGGAGCTGTTTTTT.

This chain joins TRBV7-8 and TRBJ1-4, with TRBD1 as a possible D gene (5 bases). The V end lost 7 bases, the J end lost 8 bases, and 17 bases lay between the germline ends. The CDR3 runs to 14 residues. Germline CDR1 and CDR2: SGHVS and FQNEAQ. The CDR3 DNA reads TGTGCCAGCAACCGTGGGGGGAGCGGGGAAAAACTGTTTTTT. This translates into CASNRGGSGEKLFF.

The chain employs TRBV5-4 and TRBJ2-1; TRBD2 matches 7 bases. The germline CDR1 and CDR2 sequences are SGHNT and YYREEE (reference sequence). This CDR3 has 15 amino acids. V shed 2 bases, J shed 4 bases, and the junction held 6 bases outside the gene matches. The CDR3 region is CASSFTLADYNEQFF. For the CDR3, the DNA is TGTGCCAGCAGCTTTACGCTAGCGGATTACAATGAGCAGTTCTTC. The whole variable domain, filled in from reference TRBV5-4 and TRBJ2-1, reads ETGVTQSPTHLIKTRGQQVTLRCSSQSGHNTVSWYQQALGQGPQFIFQYYREEENGRGNFPPRFSGLQFPNYSSELNVNALELDDSALYLCASSFTLADYNEQFFGPGTRLTVL.

In DNA, the CDR3 is TGCGCCAGCAGCCGCACGGCCGGGACTAGCGATGGTACTACTAGCACAGATACGCAGTATTTT. It encodes CASSRTAGTSDGTTSTDTQYF. The genes are TRBV5-1 and TRBJ2-3, with 10 bases identical to TRBD2. Germline assignment: CDR1 SGHRS and CDR2 YFSETQ. V trimming: 4 bases; J trimming: 0 bases; junction bases outside the gene matches: 20. The CDR3 length is 21 residues.

The chain links TRBV30 to TRBJ2-7, with D possibly matching TRBD2 (6 bases). The CDR3 spans 16 residues. CDR1 is GTSNPN, CDR2 SVGIG, per germline (reference sequence). V was pared by 0 bases and J by 0 bases, with 15 bases between. Here the CDR3 reads CAWSVRKSGSSYEQYF. As DNA, the CDR3 is TGTGCCTGGAGTGTACGTAAGAGCGGGTCCTCCTACGAGCAGTACTTC. The full variable domain, completed using reference TRBV30 and TRBJ2-7, is SQTIHQWPATLVQPVGSPLSLECTVEGTSNPNLYWYRQAAGRGLQLLFYSVGIGQISSEVPQNLSASRPQDRQFILSSKKLLLSDSGFYLCAWSVRKSGSSYEQYFGPGTRLTVT.

The chain links TRBV6-4 to TRBJ2-5, with 11 positions matching TRBD2. CDR3 length: 16 amino acids. V dropped 6 bases and J dropped 0; count of bases not matched to a gene: 6. Germline CDR1 reads MRHNA; CDR2 reads SNTAGT. DNA of the CDR3: TGTGCCAGCAGACATACTAGCGGGAGACACCAAGAGACCCAGTACTTC. Its translation is CASRHTSGRHQETQYF.